These 3 T cell receptor beta chains share one sample of origin, sequenced in a study of CD8+ T cells in alopecia areata. TCR sequencing used cDNA made by reverse transcription of extracted RNA. Libraries were prepared by immunoSEQ multiplex PCR; TCRdb keeps only in-frame clonotypes and omits some of them. The table records just over 150,000 clones, 45% to 55% of them present only once. Sequencing was performed on CD8+ T cells sorted from blood, taken at week 0. These receptor sequences come from a human donor with alopecia areata.

The genes are TRBV9 and TRBJ1-1; D gene uncertain. The V gene lost 0 bases and the J gene lost 4 bases, with 13 bases spanning the gap. The CDR3 contains 15 residues. Germline V gene sequence: CDR1 SGDLS, CDR2 YYNGEE. This CDR3 reads CASSVGPSWGTEAFF. The CDR3 coding sequence is TGTGCCAGCAGCGTAGGGCCGTCCTGGGGCACTGAAGCTTTCTTT.

The chain links TRBV29-1 to TRBJ1-1, with D uncertain. The CDR3 contains 11 residues. V lost 7 bases, J lost 4 bases, and 10 bases lay in between. From germline, CDR1 is SQVTM and CDR2 ANQGSEA. This chain's CDR3 is CSAIEGTEAFF. Here the CDR3 DNA reads TGCAGCGCTATTGAGGGCACTGAAGCTTTCTTT. Filled out from reference TRBV29-1 and TRBJ1-1, the complete variable domain reads SAVISQKPSRDICQRGTSLTIQCQVDSQVTMMFWYRQQPGQSLTLIATANQGSEATYESGFVIDKFPISRPNLTFSTLTVSNMSPEDSSIYLCSAIEGTEAFFGQGTRLTVV.

This clone has more than one count but fewer than ten. V gene TRBV27 combines with J gene TRBJ2-3; weak D call: TRBD1 (6 bases). The CDR3 is 13 amino acids. Germline CDR1 and CDR2: MNHEY and SMNVEV (reference sequence). Trimming pared 6 bases from V and 7 bases from J, leaving 14 bases between. CDR3 in DNA: TGTGCCAGCAGCAAGACAGGCCACCATACGCAGTATTTT. Translating it yields CASSKTGHHTQYF.